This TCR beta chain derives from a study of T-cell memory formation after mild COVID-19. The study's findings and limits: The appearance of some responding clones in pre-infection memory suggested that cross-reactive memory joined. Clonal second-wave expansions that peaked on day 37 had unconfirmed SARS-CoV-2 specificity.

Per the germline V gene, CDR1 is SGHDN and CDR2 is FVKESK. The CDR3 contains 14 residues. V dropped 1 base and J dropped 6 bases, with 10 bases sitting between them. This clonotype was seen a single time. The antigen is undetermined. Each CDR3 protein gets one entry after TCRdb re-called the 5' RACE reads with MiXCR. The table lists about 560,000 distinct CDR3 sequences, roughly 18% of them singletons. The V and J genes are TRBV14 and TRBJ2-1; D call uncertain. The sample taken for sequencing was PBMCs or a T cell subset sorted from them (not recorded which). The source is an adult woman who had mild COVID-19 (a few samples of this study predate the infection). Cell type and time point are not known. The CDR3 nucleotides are TGTGCCAGCAGCCAAGCGAGGCGATTCAATGAGCAGTTCTTC. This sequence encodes CASSQARRFNEQFF. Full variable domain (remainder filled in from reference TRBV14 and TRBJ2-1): EAGVTQFPSHSVIEKGQTVTLRCDPISGHDNLYWYRRVMGKEIKFLLHFVKESKQDESGMPNNRFLAERTGGTYSTLKVQPAELEDSGVYFCASSQARRFNEQFFGPGTRLTVL.